This T cell receptor (beta chain) appears in the sequencing data of a study of blood T cell repertoires in COVID-19. Across the whole study: The analysed material was cDNA or gDNA that came from T cells, B-cell-depleted T cells, or PBMCs.

Seattle-derived patients entered the study during active infection and were followed longitudinally. As handled by the study authors: The authors estimated nucleated cell counts from reference gene primer amplification. Data came from immunoSEQ multiplex PCR; TCRdb stores just in-frame clones and leaves some out. From that table come the V and J calls and clone size; the DNA was used to work out D and trimming. The table shows around 150,000 clones, with over 85% occurring only once. Regarding this clone: Other DNA sequences in this specimen translate into the identical CDR3.

Germline V gene data show CDR1 as SGHTA and CDR2 as FQGNSA. The CDR3 length is 15 residues. Trimming cost V 5 bases and J 5 bases; bases outside gene matches: 6. The chain links TRBV7-2 to TRBJ1-4; 9 positions match TRBD1. This TCR was sampled from a woman aged 55-70 years with COVID-19, enrolled during active disease. The sequencing input was peripheral blood. DNA for the CDR3: TGTGCCAGCAGCCTGGACAGGGGATCGAATGAAAAACTGTTTTTT. It codes for CASSLDRGSNEKLFF.